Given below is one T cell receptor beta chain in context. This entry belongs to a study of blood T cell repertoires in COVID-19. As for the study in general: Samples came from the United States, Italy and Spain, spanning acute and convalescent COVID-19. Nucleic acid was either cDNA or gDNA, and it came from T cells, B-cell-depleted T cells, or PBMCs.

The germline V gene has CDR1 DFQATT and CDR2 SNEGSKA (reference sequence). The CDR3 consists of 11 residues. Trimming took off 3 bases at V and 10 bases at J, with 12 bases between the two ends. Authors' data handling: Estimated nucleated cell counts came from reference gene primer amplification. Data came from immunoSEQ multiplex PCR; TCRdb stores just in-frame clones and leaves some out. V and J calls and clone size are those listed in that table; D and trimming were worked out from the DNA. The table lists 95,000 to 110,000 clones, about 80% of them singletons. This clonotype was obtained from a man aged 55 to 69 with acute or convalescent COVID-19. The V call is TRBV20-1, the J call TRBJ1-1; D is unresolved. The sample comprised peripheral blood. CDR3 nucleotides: TGCAGTGCTAGTTTTGGAGATGGAGCTTTCTTT. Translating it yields CSASFGDGAFF.